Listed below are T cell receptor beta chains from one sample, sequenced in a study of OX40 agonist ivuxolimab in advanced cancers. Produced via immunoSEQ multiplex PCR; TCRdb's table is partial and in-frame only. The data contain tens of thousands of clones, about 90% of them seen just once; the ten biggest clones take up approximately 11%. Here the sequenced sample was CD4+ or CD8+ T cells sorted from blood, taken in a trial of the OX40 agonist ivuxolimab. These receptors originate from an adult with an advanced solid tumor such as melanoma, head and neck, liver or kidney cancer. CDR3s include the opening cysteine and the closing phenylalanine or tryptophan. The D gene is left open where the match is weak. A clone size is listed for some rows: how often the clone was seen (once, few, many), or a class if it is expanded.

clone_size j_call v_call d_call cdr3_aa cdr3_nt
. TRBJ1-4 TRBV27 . CASSFYPDASDEKLFF TGTGCCAGCAGTTTCTACCCGGACGCTTCGGATGAAAAACTGTTTTTT
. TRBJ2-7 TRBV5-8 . CASSFELIYEQYF TGTGCCAGCAGCTTCGAATTGATCTACGAGCAGTACTTC
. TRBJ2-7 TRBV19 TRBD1 CASSISSRGRDEQYF TGTGCCAGTAGTATAAGTTCCAGGGGGCGCGACGAGCAGTACTTC
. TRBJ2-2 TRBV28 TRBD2 CASSSTSGRAGTGELFF TGTGCCAGCAGTTCTACTAGCGGGAGGGCGGGCACCGGGGAGCTGTTTTTT
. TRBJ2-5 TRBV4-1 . CASSPRGDSTFGTQYF TGCGCCAGCAGCCCTAGGGGGGACTCGACCTTCGGGACCCAGTACTTC
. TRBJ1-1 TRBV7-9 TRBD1 CASSRGQGDTEAFF TGTGCCAGCAGCCGAGGACAGGGCGACACTGAAGCTTTCTTT
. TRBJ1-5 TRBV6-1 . CATHWPQHF TGTGCCACCCACTGGCCCCAGCATTTT
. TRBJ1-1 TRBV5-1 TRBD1 CASSLRTGMNTEAFF TGCGCCAGCAGCTTGCGGACAGGGATGAACACTGAAGCTTTCTTT
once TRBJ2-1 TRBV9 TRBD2 CASTSGISYNEQFF TGTGCCAGCACCAGCGGGATCTCCTACAATGAGCAGTTCTTC
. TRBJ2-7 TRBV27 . CASSLYGSHYEQYF TGTGCCAGCAGTTTATACGGCAGCCACTACGAGCAGTACTTC
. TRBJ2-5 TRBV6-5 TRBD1 CASSYGQGQETQYF TGTGCCAGCAGTTACGGACAGGGGCAAGAGACCCAGTACTTC
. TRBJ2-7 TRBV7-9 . CASRPGQNPYEQYF TGTGCCAGCAGACCCGGACAAAACCCCTACGAGCAGTACTTC
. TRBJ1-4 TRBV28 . CASGPDGQTNEKLFF TGTGCCAGCGGCCCCGATGGACAGACAAATGAAAAACTGTTTTTT
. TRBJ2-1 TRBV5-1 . CASSLEGLLRNEQFF TGCGCCAGCAGCTTGGAGGGGTTGTTAAGAAATGAGCAGTTCTTC
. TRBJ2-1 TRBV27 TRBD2 CASSLGTSGRNEQFF TGTGCCAGCAGCTTAGGGACTAGCGGGAGGAATGAGCAGTTCTTC
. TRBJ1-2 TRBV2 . CASRSYGYTF TGTGCCAGTAGATCATATGGCTACACCTTC
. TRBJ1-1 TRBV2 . CASTRQVSMNTEAFF TGTGCCAGCACAAGACAGGTTAGCATGAACACTGAAGCTTTCTTT
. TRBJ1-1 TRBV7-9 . CASSPAQNSEAFF TGTGCCAGCAGCCCGGCGCAGAACTCTGAAGCTTTCTTT
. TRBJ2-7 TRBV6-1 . CASNPGHGYEQYF TGTGCCAGCAATCCGGGACATGGCTACGAGCAGTACTTC
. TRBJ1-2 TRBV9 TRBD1 CASRATGRDGYTF TGTGCCAGCAGAGCGACAGGGCGGGATGGCTACACCTTC
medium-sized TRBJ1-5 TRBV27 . CASSGGANQPQHF TGTGCCAGCAGTGGGGGGGCCAATCAGCCCCAGCATTTT
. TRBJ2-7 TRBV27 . CASSLSGFSYEQYF TGTGCCAGCAGTTTGTCAGGGTTCTCCTACGAGCAGTACTTC
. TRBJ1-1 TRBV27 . CASSLFGGSEAFF TGTGCCAGCAGTTTATTTGGGGGGAGTGAAGCTTTCTTT
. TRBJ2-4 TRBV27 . CASSLTARIAKNIQYF TGTGCCAGCAGTTTAACCGCGAGAATAGCCAAAAACATTCAGTACTTC
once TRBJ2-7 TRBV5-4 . CASSSYSYEQYF TGTGCCAGCAGCTCGTACTCCTACGAGCAGTACTTC
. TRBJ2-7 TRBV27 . CASSFRDGSYEQYF TGTGCCAGCAGTTTCCGGGACGGGTCCTACGAGCAGTACTTC
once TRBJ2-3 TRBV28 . CASSLRLAAPPTDTQYF TGTGCCAGCAGTTTAAGGCTAGCCGCCCCCCCCACAGATACGCAGTATTTT
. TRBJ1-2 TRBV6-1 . CASSEIVGQVDGYTF TGTGCCAGCAGTGAAATAGTAGGGCAGGTGGATGGCTACACCTTC
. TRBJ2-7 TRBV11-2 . CASSLVVKAYEQYF TGTGCCAGCAGCTTAGTCGTCAAAGCCTACGAGCAGTACTTC
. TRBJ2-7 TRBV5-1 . CASSLGPGSYEQYF TGCGCCAGCAGCTTGGGTCCAGGCTCCTACGAGCAGTACTTC
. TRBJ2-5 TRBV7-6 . CASSLRSRGTRETQYF TGTGCCAGCAGCTTACGTAGCAGGGGAACTAGAGAGACCCAGTACTTC
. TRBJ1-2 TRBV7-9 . CASSLGNSYGYTF TGTGCCAGCAGCTTAGGGAACTCCTATGGCTACACCTTC
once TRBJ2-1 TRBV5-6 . CASTQGGEQFF TGTGCCAGCACCCAGGGGGGTGAGCAGTTCTTC
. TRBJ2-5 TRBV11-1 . CASSSVYQETQYF TGTGCCAGCAGCTCAGTGTACCAAGAGACCCAGTACTTC
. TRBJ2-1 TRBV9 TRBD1 CASSVLGQGAFDEQFF TGTGCCAGCAGCGTTTTGGGACAGGGGGCTTTCGATGAGCAGTTCTTC
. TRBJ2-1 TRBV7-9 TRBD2 CASSSGLAGGDSYNEQFF TGTGCCAGCAGTTCGGGACTAGCGGGAGGGGACTCCTACAATGAGCAGTTCTTC
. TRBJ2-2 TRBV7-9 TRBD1 CASSSGQGKTGELFF TGTGCCAGCAGCTCCGGACAGGGGAAAACCGGGGAGCTGTTTTTT
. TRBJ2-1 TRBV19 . CASSLVSDEQFF TGTGCCAGTAGTCTCGTGTCTGATGAGCAGTTCTTC
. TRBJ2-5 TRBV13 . CASSNDEQETQYF TGTGCCAGCAGTAACGACGAGCAAGAGACCCAGTACTTC
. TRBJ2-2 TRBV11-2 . CASSLDRRGIISQTGELFF TGTGCCAGCAGCTTAGATCGGCGAGGGATAATCTCCCAGACCGGGGAGCTGTTTTTT
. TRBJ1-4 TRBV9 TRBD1 CASSPFAGTEYEKLFF TGTGCCAGCAGCCCATTCGCCGGGACAGAGTATGAAAAACTGTTTTTT
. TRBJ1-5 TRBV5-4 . CASSLVDQPQHF TGTGCCAGCAGCTTGGTAGATCAGCCCCAGCATTTT
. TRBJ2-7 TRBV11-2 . CASSLGGQSYEQYF TGTGCCAGCAGCTTGGGAGGACAGTCCTACGAGCAGTACTTC
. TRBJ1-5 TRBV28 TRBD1 CASQPDDDRGNQPQHF TGTGCCAGCCAGCCCGACGACGACAGGGGTAACCAGCCCCAGCATTTT
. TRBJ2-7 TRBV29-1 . CSVRDSLSYEQYF TGCAGCGTGCGGGACAGCCTCTCCTACGAGCAGTACTTC
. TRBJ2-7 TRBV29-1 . CSAVSPNGLATEQYF TGCAGCGCTGTATCGCCTAACGGCCTAGCAACCGAGCAGTACTTC
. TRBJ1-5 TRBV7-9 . CASSLGPNQPQHF TGTGCCAGCAGCTTAGGTCCAAATCAGCCCCAGCATTTT
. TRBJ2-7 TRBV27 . CASSLGDFHPLYEQYF TGTGCCAGCAGTTTAGGGGACTTCCACCCCCTCTACGAGCAGTACTTC
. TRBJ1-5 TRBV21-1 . CASSWRREMNQPQHF TGTGCCAGCAGCTGGAGGAGGGAAATGAATCAGCCCCAGCATTTT
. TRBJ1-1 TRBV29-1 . CSVEEGDLNTEAFF TGCAGCGTTGAAGAGGGCGATTTGAACACTGAAGCTTTCTTT
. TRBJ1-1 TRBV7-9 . CASSLFYGDRTEAFF TGTGCCAGCAGCTTATTTTATGGGGACCGCACTGAAGCTTTCTTT
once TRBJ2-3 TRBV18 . CASSPESDTQYF TGTGCCAGCTCACCAGAGAGCGATACGCAGTATTTT
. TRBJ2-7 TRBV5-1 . CASSLRSTYEQYF TGCGCCAGCAGCTTAAGGAGCACCTACGAGCAGTACTTC
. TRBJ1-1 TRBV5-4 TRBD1 CASSSMDRGDEAFF TGTGCCAGCAGCTCTATGGACAGGGGAGATGAAGCTTTCTTT
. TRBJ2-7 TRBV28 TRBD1 CASSLGQGSLILPYEQYF TGTGCCAGCAGTCTGGGACAGGGGAGCCTGATCCTCCCCTACGAGCAGTACTTC
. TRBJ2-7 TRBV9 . CASSAGVSYEQYF TGTGCCAGCAGCGCAGGAGTATCCTACGAGCAGTACTTC